A single TCR beta chain is shown here with its context. This clonotype was seen ten or more times. Its antigen has not been determined. Base quality data are lacking; no much larger clone is found one base away. TCR libraries were built from roughly 440 ng RNA with the Immunoverse kit, using molecular barcoded adaptors covering alpha/delta and beta/gamma chains. TCR library preparation used the same RNA that went into transcriptome sequencing. Sequencing of TCR libraries was carried out on an Illumina HiSeq 4000 with 2 x 150 cycles. Per the source publication's procedure: With MiXCR, TCR reads were aligned to human V, D, J and C references and assembled into CDR3 clonotypes, with quality filtering and error correction included. Clonotype counts and gene usage diversity were analyzed with the tcR package in R. Raw mapping reads were checked after the RNA-seq reads had been mapped by STAR aligner version 2.5.3a onto the human GRCh37 genome. IR-seq fastq files were randomly downsampled with Seqtk 1.3 to test the effect of sequencing depth on detected clonotypes. Starting from the raw public reads, TCRdb applied fastp trimming at Q25, assembled clones with MiXCR and retained in-frame beta chains. Every CDR3 protein is listed once, alongside the most common genes and DNA of its rows. The V and J calls were determined by TCRdb, not by the authors. The sample data list 94,000 or so distinct CDR3 sequences, and 9% to 15% of these were observed just once. Of the sample, more than 12% is held by the ten largest clones.

This sample was taken from a study of read filtering for tumor transcriptome and immune sequencing (dated by TCRdb to 2018 to 2021). As for the study more broadly: The cohort was composed of roughly 18 male and roughly 13 female patients, with a mean age of approximately 62 years and an age range of about 40 to 90. Under revised international staging, roughly eight patients fell into R-ISS I, 15 or so into R-ISS II and 7 into R-ISS III. One main goal was a read-filtering strategy for immune repertoire data, in particular deciding whether clonotypes backed by only one read should be removed. Per sample, about 4 to 10.27 million TCR-region mapped reads were obtained with IR-seq, compared with only about 80 to 1273 with RNA-seq. Using the same bone marrow samples, the study compared TCR repertoires obtained by targeted immune repertoire sequencing with those obtained by bulk whole-transcriptome sequencing. After DNase treatment, whole-transcriptome libraries were prepared with the TruSeq RNA Access Library Prep Kit.

Every patient had bone marrow sampled at the time of active disease. Ficoll-Hypaque density gradient centrifugation was used to isolate the bone marrow mononuclear cells. Myeloma plasma cells were removed and CD138-negative cells were obtained by negative selection following labeling with CD138 magnetic microbeads on a MACS separator. The purity of the isolated cells was checked by flow cytometry with CD138 antibodies on an Attune NxT. TRIzol reagent was used to extract total RNA, and a NanoDrop spectrophotometer was used to quantify the extracted RNA. Paired RNA-seq and IR-seq were performed on each patient's CD138-negative bone marrow sample. The germline V gene (reference sequence) specifies SGHNT as CDR1 and YYREEE as CDR2. Trimming removed 1 base from V and 1 base from J, leaving 10 bases between the germline ends. There are 15 amino acids in the CDR3, from cysteine to phenylalanine inclusive. CDR3 DNA is the only sequence kept; it has 45 bases, read in frame from the first base.

Summary of the overall study and its limitations: In IR-seq, around 85% of clonotypes but 3.5% to 4% of total reads were represented by single-read clonotypes, whereas in RNA-seq, 74.6% of clonotypes and around 40% of reads were represented by single-read clonotypes. Removing single-read clonotypes increased the correlation between IR-seq and RNA-seq shared clonotype proportions. Compared with RNA-seq, IR-seq captured clonotypes at much higher depth and more reliably, and a smaller IR-seq throughput was enough to identify most shared clonotypes. The sorted CD138-negative fraction was composed of a mixed bone marrow immune population rather than of purified T cells.

The sequenced sample consisted of a population of CD138-negative cells sorted from bone marrow. The cell subset or site label, as the study defines it: bone marrow mononuclear cells depleted of CD138+ plasma/myeloma cells by negative magnetic selection. This sequence uses TRBV5-4 and TRBJ2-3; TRBD1 might be the D gene, on 6 matching bases. This TCR derives from a donor aged 40 or over with multiple myeloma. The nucleotide sequence is given as TGTGCCAGCAGCTTGACGGACAGCCGCACAGATACGCAGTATTTT. This gives the protein CASSLTDSRTDTQYF.